A selection of T cell receptor beta chains follows, all from one sample in a study of blood T cell repertoires in COVID-19. The repertoire was sequenced with immunoSEQ multiplex PCR; TCRdb's copy has only in-frame clones and lacks some. Among around 240,000 clones listed, around 85% were seen once. Sequencing input: peripheral blood. The receptors originated from a young woman who had recovered from COVID-19. CDR3s include the opening cysteine and the closing phenylalanine or tryptophan. Each record gives: V gene, J gene, CDR3 protein.

V gene: TRBV5-1
J gene: TRBJ2-3
CDR3 protein: CASSISGGHTDTQYF

V gene: TRBV14
J gene: TRBJ1-2
CDR3 protein: CASSQAHGHLIYGYTF

V gene: TRBV30
J gene: TRBJ1-3
CDR3 protein: CAWMGSGSGNTIYF

V gene: TRBV6-5
J gene: TRBJ2-2
CDR3 protein: CASSYVAGGTGELFF

V gene: TRBV9
J gene: TRBJ2-5
CDR3 protein: CASSGRLAGGRETQYF

V gene: TRBV9
J gene: TRBJ1-3
CDR3 protein: CASSVWDRGSGNTIYF

V gene: TRBV29-1
J gene: TRBJ1-2
CDR3 protein: CSVNPGWGYGYTF

V gene: TRBV5-1
J gene: TRBJ2-1
CDR3 protein: CASSPTTGFSEQFF

V gene: TRBV4-1
J gene: TRBJ1-3
CDR3 protein: CASSPGQGSGNTIYF

V gene: TRBV2
J gene: TRBJ1-1
CDR3 protein: CASSGDSSNTEAFF

V gene: TRBV5-1
J gene: TRBJ2-1
CDR3 protein: CASSLVSASGNEQFF

V gene: TRBV18
J gene: TRBJ2-5
CDR3 protein: CASSPAGRVETQYF

V gene: TRBV6-7
J gene: TRBJ2-6
CDR3 protein: CASSLVPGPSGANVLTF

V gene: TRBV6-5
J gene: TRBJ1-5
CDR3 protein: CASSYSVTGKNQPQHF

V gene: TRBV7-7
J gene: TRBJ2-7
CDR3 protein: CASSFSGGPGYEQYF

V gene: TRBV5-1
J gene: TRBJ2-1
CDR3 protein: CASSSYFGTSGGEPSYNEQFF

V gene: TRBV14
J gene: TRBJ2-1
CDR3 protein: CASSHLAGGPYNEQFF

V gene: TRBV6-5
J gene: TRBJ1-2
CDR3 protein: CASSYPNYGYTF